The 9 T cell receptor beta chains given below trace back to one sample, sequenced in a study of molecular identifiers for immune sequencing clone quantification. TCRdb reanalysed the PCR reads using MiXCR and keeps one entry per CDR3 protein. The sample has 460,000 or so distinct CDR3 sequences, about 20% seen once; the top ten hold about 0.8%. Specimen: naive CD8+ T cells from blood, with Jurkat cell RNA spiked in. Noted subset: FACS-sorted CD8+CD4-CCR7+CD45RA+ naive T cells. The receptors here all came from a human donor in good health. Some libraries in this study had Jurkat cell RNA spiked in.

Regarding this clonotype: The junction and the germline gene differ at one end; a read error may be behind it. The chain combines TRBV5-1 with TRBJ1-1; the D is unclear. Germline V gene sequence: CDR1 SGHRS, CDR2 YFSETQ. The CDR3 length is 13 residues. Here the CDR3 DNA reads TGCGCCAGCAGCTTGGCCGGAAACACTGAAGCTCTCTTT. Translated, it gives CASSLAGNTEALF.

On this clonotype: A far larger clone is only one base removed, so a read error is likely. V and J are TRBV5-3 and TRBJ2-7; TRBD2 is a possible D gene (5 bases). TRBV5-3 is an ORF, and what it does is uncertain. Deletions cut 9 bases from V and 5 bases from J, with 15 bases between. The CDR3 contains 12 residues. The CDR3 region has the DNA TGTGCCAACAGCTTGGGGAGCGACGAGCAGTACTTC. Protein product: CANSLGSDEQYF.

This clonotype was counted ten times or more. This sequence joins TRBV7-9 and TRBJ2-3, with 10 nucleotides matching TRBD2. V dropped 7 bases and J dropped 1; count of bases not matched to a gene: 8. CDR3 size: 16 residues. Germline V CDR1 and CDR2: SEHNR, FQNEAQ (reference sequence). This chain's CDR3 is CASTFLSGGGTDTQYF. The CDR3 DNA is TGTGCCAGCACCTTCCTCAGCGGGGGGGGCACAGATACGCAGTATTTT. Supplemented by reference TRBV7-9 and TRBJ2-3, the full variable domain reads DTGVSQNPRHKITKRGQNVTFRCDPISEHNRLYWYRQTLGQGPEFLTYFQNEAQLEKSRLLSDRFSAERPKGSFSTLEIQRTEQGDSAMYLCASTFLSGGGTDTQYFGPGTRLTVL.

Notes on this clonotype: This may come from a read error, since a much larger clone is one base off. V is TRBV6-5 and J is TRBJ2-1; 7 bases align to TRBD2. Per the germline V gene, CDR1 is MNHEY and CDR2 is SVGAGI. This CDR3 contains 17 residues. Written as DNA, the CDR3 is TGTGTCAGCAGTTCGGGGCCGGAGGGAGGGAGCTCCAATGAGCAGTTCTTC. Translating it yields CVSSSGPEGGSSNEQFF.

This clonotype was seen a few times. Here the CDR3 reads CAWSDGSGAGELFF. CDR3 nucleotide sequence: TGTGCCTGGTCAGACGGGAGTGGGGCCGGGGAGCTGTTTTTT. The V call is TRBV30, the J call TRBJ2-2; TRBD2 might be the D (6 bases). Germline V gene data show CDR1 as GTSNPN and CDR2 as SVGIG (reference sequence). V lost 5 bases, J lost 6 bases, and 16 bases lay in between. The CDR3 contains 14 residues.

This sequence joins TRBV30 and TRBJ2-7; tentatively, D is TRBD1 (5 bases). The ends were cut back, 3 bases at V and 7 bases at J, with 16 bases in the middle. The CDR3 consists of 13 residues. Germline CDR1 reads GTSNPN; CDR2 reads SVGIG (reference sequence). CDR3 sequence reads: CAWRDPGFWEQYF. The CDR3 coding sequence is TGTGCCTGGAGAGATCCAGGGTTCTGGGAGCAGTACTTC.

There are a few counts of this clonotype. This chain connects TRBV5-6 to TRBJ1-1, with D hard to call. Germline loops: CDR1 SGHDT, CDR2 YYEEEE. The germline V and J ends were trimmed by 4 bases and 3 bases, with 10 bases remaining between them. The CDR3 length is 13 residues. Here the CDR3 DNA reads TGTGCCAGCAGCCCGAGACACTACACTGAAGCTTTCTTT. Amino acid sequence: CASSPRHYTEAFF.

Note on this clonotype: A much larger clone lies one base from this, so it may be a read error. CDR3 protein: CSVGSGVLQETQYF. The DNA for the CDR3 is TGCAGCGTTGGTTCCGGGGTGCTCCAAGAGACCCAGTACTTC. The chain carries TRBV29-1 and TRBJ2-5, with D tentatively TRBD2 (5 bases). Trimming shortened V by 4 bases and J by 1 base, and 13 bases separated the two germline ends. The length of the CDR3 is 14 residues. The germline gives CDR1 SQVTM, CDR2 ANQGSEA.

This clonotype was counted between two and nine times. The V and J genes are TRBV13 and TRBJ2-3, with 12 nucleotides matching TRBD2. This CDR3 contains 21 residues. The trim removed 2 bases at V and 0 bases at J, leaving 15 bases unmatched. Germline V gene data show CDR1 as PRHDT and CDR2 as FYEKMQ (reference sequence). The CDR3 nucleotides read TGTGCCAGCAGCTTAAAACTAGCGGGGGGCATAGCACATTCTAGCACAGATACGCAGTATTTT. Translated, it gives CASSLKLAGGIAHSSTDTQYF.